The rows below give T cell receptor beta chains drawn from one sample of a study of cytomegalovirus exposure and HLA in healthy donors. Sequencing was performed with immunoSEQ multiplex PCR; in TCRdb, only in-frame clones are kept and a portion is missing. The table lists under 85,000 clones, 60% to 80% of them singletons. Sequenced input: PBMCs. The receptor source for this set is a woman aged 40 to 55 in good health and CMV-seropositive. Each CDR3 is given with its conserved first and last residue. The order of the fields is D gene, V gene, CDR3 protein. The D gene is left open where the match is weak.

D: TRBD1
V: TRBV11-3
CDR3: CASSHRGNTGELFF

D: NA
V: TRBV6-5
CDR3: CASSPIAGNTIYF

D: NA
V: TRBV5-8
CDR3: CASSWEIIPQDLRLSYEQYF

D: TRBD2
V: TRBV4-2
CDR3: CASSQASGGDTDTQYF

D: TRBD1
V: TRBV5-1
CDR3: CASSPTGDRFADTQYF

D: NA
V: TRBV5-1
CDR3: CASCPSPGSYGYTF

D: NA
V: TRBV6-5
CDR3: CASSSTGKMNTEAFF

D: NA
V: TRBV16
CDR3: CASSQFGWAGARSPTYEQYF

D: NA
V: TRBV5-1
CDR3: CASSPTGNIQYF

D: TRBD2
V: TRBV10-3
CDR3: CAISESPPGGRSYEQYF

D: TRBD2
V: TRBV4-1
CDR3: CASSQERAGISYNEQFF

D: TRBD1
V: TRBV9
CDR3: CASSVETGTGYGYTF

D: TRBD1
V: TRBV6-6
CDR3: CASSYSSGTGLEKLFF

D: TRBD1
V: TRBV5-1
CDR3: CASSTAGTGSYEQYF

D: TRBD1
V: TRBV5-4
CDR3: CASSHPGTGMSDTQYF

D: NA
V: TRBV2
CDR3: CASRLDRQDTQYF

D: TRBD2
V: TRBV6-1
CDR3: CASSPGLDLVYEQYF

D: TRBD2
V: TRBV18
CDR3: CASSKTSGSETQYF

D: TRBD1
V: TRBV27
CDR3: CASSYGTGVGYTF

D: TRBD1
V: TRBV29-1
CDR3: CSVEPRGTGSSYNEQFF

D: TRBD1
V: TRBV19
CDR3: CASINRGDTDTQYF

D: TRBD1
V: TRBV6-1
CDR3: CASSGLDRGRVVNFSPLHF

D: NA
V: TRBV28
CDR3: CASSPIGGRTYGYTF

D: TRBD2
V: TRBV5-1
CDR3: CASSTAGVAQETQYF

D: TRBD1
V: TRBV7-9
CDR3: CASTRLLGTGDEKLFF